Listed below are T cell receptor beta chains from one sample, sequenced in a study of T cells in localized non-small cell lung cancer. Some clones are missing from TCRdb's copy, which holds only in-frame ones; the method was immunoSEQ multiplex PCR. Of 40,000 or so clones in the sample, approximately 84% are singletons; the top ten hold 5% to 8%. The specimen was peripheral blood, collected before any cancer treatment. The source is a man aged 40-75 years with stage I lung adenocarcinoma. Both conserved end residues are part of each CDR3. A D gene is named only where the DNA matches it firmly. For some rows the clone size is stated as once, few or many, or as a class when expanded; others skip it.

>TRBV2|.|TRBJ1-5|.
CASSQTGTLSNQPQHF
TGTGCCAGCAGTCAAACCGGGACCTTGAGCAATCAGCCCCAGCATTTT
>TRBV5-1|.|TRBJ2-1|.
CASSPYGGTYNEQFF
TGCGCCAGCAGCCCCTATGGGGGTACCTACAATGAGCAGTTCTTC
>TRBV5-1|few|TRBJ2-2|TRBD2
CASSWGLAGEGGELFF
TGCGCCAGCAGCTGGGGACTAGCGGGAGAAGGCGGGGAGCTGTTTTTT
>TRBV7-6|.|TRBJ1-1|TRBD1
CASSSTGESEAFF
TGTGCCAGCAGCTCCACAGGGGAGTCTGAAGCTTTCTTT
>TRBV4-3|few|TRBJ2-3|TRBD2
CASSPGLGEDTQYF
TGCGCCAGCAGCCCGGGACTAGGTGAGGATACGCAGTATTTT
>TRBV6-1|few|TRBJ1-3|.
CASSELSNSGNTIYF
TGTGCCAGCAGTGAGTTAAGTAATTCTGGAAACACCATATATTTT
>TRBV7-3|medium-sized|TRBJ1-3|.
CASSLPRTIYF
TGTGCCAGCAGTCTCCCTCGCACCATATATTTT
>TRBV5-1|once|TRBJ2-2|.
CASSFDGIGGELFF
TGCGCCAGCAGCTTCGACGGGATCGGCGGGGAGCTGTTTTTT
>TRBV18|.|TRBJ1-4|.
CASSPDSLFNEKLFF
TGTGCCAGCTCGCCGGACAGCCTCTTTAATGAAAAACTGTTTTTT
>TRBV7-6|.|TRBJ2-1|TRBD2
CASSLTSGSSGSYNEQFF
TGTGCCAGCAGCTTAACTAGCGGGAGCTCGGGCTCCTACAATGAGCAGTTCTTC
>TRBV15|.|TRBJ1-2|TRBD1
CATSQGAIGRGNGYTF
TGTGCCACCAGCCAGGGGGCCATAGGCAGGGGCAATGGCTACACCTTC
>TRBV29-1|few|TRBJ2-7|.
CSVEVTEYEQYF
TGCAGCGTTGAAGTGACGGAATACGAGCAGTACTTC
>TRBV25-1|.|TRBJ2-7|.
CASSAWNRPHEQYF
TGTGCCAGCAGTGCCTGGAACAGGCCCCACGAGCAGTACTTC
>TRBV7-2|.|TRBJ2-6|.
CASSSGTFFSGANVLTF
TGTGCCAGCAGCTCCGGGACATTCTTTTCTGGGGCCAACGTCCTGACTTTC
>TRBV4-1|.|TRBJ1-4|.
CASSQDPGGWEKLFF
TGCGCCAGCAGCCAAGATCCGGGGGGCTGGGAAAAACTGTTTTTT
>TRBV7-2|few|TRBJ2-3|.
CASSNTGTPEGTQYF
TGTGCCAGCAGCAACACCGGGACTCCCGAGGGCACGCAGTATTTT
>TRBV7-8|.|TRBJ1-3|.
CASSSDSISGNTIYF
TGTGCCAGCAGCTCCGACAGCATCTCTGGAAACACCATATATTTT
>TRBV19|few|TRBJ1-4|.
CASSIGTVPKLFF
TGTGCCAGTAGTATCGGAACTGTTCCTAAACTGTTTTTT
>TRBV15|.|TRBJ2-7|TRBD1
CATSREGGTGTYEQYF
TGTGCCACCAGCAGAGAGGGGGGGACAGGGACCTACGAGCAGTACTTC
>TRBV5-6|.|TRBJ2-2|.
CASSLPGTGELFF
TGTGCCAGCAGCTTGCCAGGGACCGGGGAGCTGTTTTTT
>TRBV29-1|few|TRBJ2-1|TRBD1
CSGVGTGTYNEQFF
TGCAGCGGGGTGGGGACAGGGACCTACAATGAGCAGTTCTTC
>TRBV9|.|TRBJ1-2|.
CASSVDSYGYTF
TGTGCCAGCAGCGTAGATTCCTATGGCTACACCTTC
>TRBV9|.|TRBJ2-1|.
CASSRARGYNEQFF
TGTGCCAGCAGCCGGGCCAGGGGATACAATGAGCAGTTCTTC
>TRBV7-9|.|TRBJ1-1|.
CASSFGQPNTEAFF
TGTGCCAGCAGCTTTGGACAACCGAACACTGAAGCTTTCTTT
>TRBV6-6|.|TRBJ1-5|TRBD1
CASRNTGGWNQPQHF
TGTGCCAGCAGGAATACAGGGGGCTGGAATCAGCCCCAGCATTTT
>TRBV19|once|TRBJ2-3|TRBD1
CASSANRGADTQYF
TGTGCCAGTAGTGCCAACAGGGGGGCAGATACGCAGTATTTT
>TRBV2|once|TRBJ2-3|.
CASSVESTDTQYF
TGTGCCAGCAGTGTTGAGAGCACAGATACGCAGTATTTT
>TRBV28|.|TRBJ1-1|.
CASSLTVRTEAFF
TGTGCCAGCAGTTTGACAGTGAGAACTGAAGCTTTCTTT